This T cell receptor (beta chain) was sequenced in a study of T cell responses to AZD1222 COVID-19 vaccine. Study details: Second-dose recipients at about 4 or about 12 weeks were treated as one pooled group.

V shed 5 bases and J 4 bases; nucleotides not matched to a gene: 5. Germline V gene lookup returns CDR1 SGHTA and CDR2 FQGTGA. The CDR3 is 14 residues long. The repertoire was sequenced with immunoSEQ multiplex PCR; TCRdb's copy has only in-frame clones and lacks some. Of some 110,000 clones in the sample, 89% were seen once. Study-level results: Among AZD1222 vaccinees, only 5 to 7 were seropositive at baseline. Spike-specific TCR depth and breadth grew after two AZD1222 doses.

Concerning this clone itself: Its antigen is not identified.

Sample: peripheral blood, taken on day 0 of AZD1222 vaccination. The clonotype was recovered from an adult in good health. The V and J genes are TRBV7-3 and TRBJ1-2, with 9 positions matching TRBD1. CDR3 amino acids: CASSPSTGGYGYTF. In DNA form, the CDR3 reads TGTGCCAGCAGCCCATCGACAGGGGGCTATGGCTACACCTTC.